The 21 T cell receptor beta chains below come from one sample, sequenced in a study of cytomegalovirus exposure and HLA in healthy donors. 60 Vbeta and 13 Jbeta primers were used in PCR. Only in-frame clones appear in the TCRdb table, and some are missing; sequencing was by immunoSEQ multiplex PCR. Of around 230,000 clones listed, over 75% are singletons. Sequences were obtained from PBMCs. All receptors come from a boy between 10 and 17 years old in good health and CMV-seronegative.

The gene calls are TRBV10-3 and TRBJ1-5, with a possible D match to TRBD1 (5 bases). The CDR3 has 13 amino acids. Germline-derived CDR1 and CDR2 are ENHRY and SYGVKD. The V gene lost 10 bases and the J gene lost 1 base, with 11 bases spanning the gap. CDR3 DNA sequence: TGTGCCAGCTGGGGGGGAAGCAATCAGCCCCAGCATTTT. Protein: CASWGGSNQPQHF.

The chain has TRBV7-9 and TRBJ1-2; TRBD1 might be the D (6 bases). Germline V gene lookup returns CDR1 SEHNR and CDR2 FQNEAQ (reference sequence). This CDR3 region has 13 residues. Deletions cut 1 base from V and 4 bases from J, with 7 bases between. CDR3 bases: TGTGCCAGCAGCTTAGGACAGGTCTATGGCTACACCTTC. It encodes CASSLGQVYGYTF.

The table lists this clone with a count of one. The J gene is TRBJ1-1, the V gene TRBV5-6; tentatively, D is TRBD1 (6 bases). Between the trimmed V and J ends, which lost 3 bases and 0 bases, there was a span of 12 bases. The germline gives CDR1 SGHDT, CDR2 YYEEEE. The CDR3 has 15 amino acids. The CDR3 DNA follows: TGTGCCAGCAGCTCCCGGGGGGGCCTGAACACTGAAGCTTTCTTT. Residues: CASSSRGGLNTEAFF.

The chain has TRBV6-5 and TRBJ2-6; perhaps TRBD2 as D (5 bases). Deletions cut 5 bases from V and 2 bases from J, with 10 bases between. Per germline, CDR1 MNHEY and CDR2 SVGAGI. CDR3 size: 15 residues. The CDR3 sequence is CASSPGVTGANVLTF. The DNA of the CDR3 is TGTGCCAGCAGTCCCGGGGTGACTGGGGCCAACGTCCTGACTTTC.

The CDR3 DNA reads as TGTGCCAGCAGCCAAGTAGGACAGCAAGCTTTCTTT. Translation gives CASSQVGQQAFF. This sequence joins TRBV4-2 and TRBJ1-1; perhaps TRBD1 as D (6 bases). V lost 1 base to trimming and J lost 9 bases, with 9 bases between them. The CDR3 is made up of 12 amino acids. The germline gives CDR1 LGHNA, CDR2 YNFKEQ.

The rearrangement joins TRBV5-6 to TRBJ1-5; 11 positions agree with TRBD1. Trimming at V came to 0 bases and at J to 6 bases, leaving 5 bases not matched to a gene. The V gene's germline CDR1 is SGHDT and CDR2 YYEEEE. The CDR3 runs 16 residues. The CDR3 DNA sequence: TGTGCCAGCAGCTTGGCCGGGACAGGGGGTGCTCAGCCCCAGCATTTT. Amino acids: CASSLAGTGGAQPQHF.

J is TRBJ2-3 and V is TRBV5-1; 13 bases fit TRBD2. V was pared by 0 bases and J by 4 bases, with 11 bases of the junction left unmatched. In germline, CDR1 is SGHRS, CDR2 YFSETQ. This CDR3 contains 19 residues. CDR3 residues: CASSLGGALLAGGADTQYF. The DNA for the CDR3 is TGCGCCAGCAGCTTGGGAGGAGCGTTACTAGCGGGAGGGGCAGATACGCAGTATTTT.

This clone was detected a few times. CDR3 in DNA: TGTGCCAGCAGACTCCGCCCGGGGAATGAGCAGTTCTTC. Protein product: CASRLRPGNEQFF. The chain uses TRBV2 and TRBJ2-1; D is possibly TRBD2 (5 bases). Trimming pared 6 bases from V and 7 bases from J, leaving 13 bases between. CDR3 length equals 13 residues. Germline CDR1 SNHLY, CDR2 FYNNEI.

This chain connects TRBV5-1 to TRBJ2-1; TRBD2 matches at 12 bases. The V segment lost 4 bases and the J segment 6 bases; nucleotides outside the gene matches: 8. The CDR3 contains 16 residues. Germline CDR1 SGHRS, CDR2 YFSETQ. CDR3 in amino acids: CASSEALAGGGNEQFF. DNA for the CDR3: TGCGCCAGCAGCGAAGCCCTAGCGGGAGGGGGCAATGAGCAGTTCTTC.

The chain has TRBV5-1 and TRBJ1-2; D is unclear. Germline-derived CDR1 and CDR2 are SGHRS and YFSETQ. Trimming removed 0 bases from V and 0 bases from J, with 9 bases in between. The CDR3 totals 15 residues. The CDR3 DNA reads TGCGCCAGCAGCTTGGTCGGGAGGTCTAACTATGGCTACACCTTC. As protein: CASSLVGRSNYGYTF.

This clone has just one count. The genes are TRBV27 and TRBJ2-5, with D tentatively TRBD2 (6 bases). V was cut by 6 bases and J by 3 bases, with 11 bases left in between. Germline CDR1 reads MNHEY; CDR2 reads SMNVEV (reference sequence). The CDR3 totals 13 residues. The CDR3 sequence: CASRPVAEETQYF. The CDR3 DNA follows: TGTGCCAGCAGGCCGGTAGCGGAAGAGACCCAGTACTTC.

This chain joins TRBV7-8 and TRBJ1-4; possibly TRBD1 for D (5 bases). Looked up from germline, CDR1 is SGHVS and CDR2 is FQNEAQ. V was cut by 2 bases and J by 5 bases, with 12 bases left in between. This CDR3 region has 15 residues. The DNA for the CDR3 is TGTGCCAGCAGCTTAAAATTGGACAAGAATGAAAAACTGTTTTTT. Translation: CASSLKLDKNEKLFF. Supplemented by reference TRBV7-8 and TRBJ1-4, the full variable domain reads GAGVSQSPRYKVAKRGQDVALRCDPISGHVSLFWYQQALGQGPEFLTYFQNEAQLDKSGLPSDRFFAERPEGSVSTLKIQRTQQEDSAVYLCASSLKLDKNEKLFFGSGTQLSVL.

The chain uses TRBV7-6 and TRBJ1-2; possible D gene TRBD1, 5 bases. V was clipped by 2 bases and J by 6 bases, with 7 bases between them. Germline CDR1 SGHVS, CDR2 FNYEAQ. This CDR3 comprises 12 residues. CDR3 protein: CASSLRGNGYTF. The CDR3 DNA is TGTGCCAGCAGCTTAAGGGGCAATGGCTACACCTTC.

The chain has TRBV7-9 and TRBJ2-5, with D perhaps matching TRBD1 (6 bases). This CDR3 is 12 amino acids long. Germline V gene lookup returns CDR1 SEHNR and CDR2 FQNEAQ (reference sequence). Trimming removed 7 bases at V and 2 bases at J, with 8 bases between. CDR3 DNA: TGTGCCAGCAACAGGGTGCAAGAGACCCAGTACTTC. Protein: CASNRVQETQYF.

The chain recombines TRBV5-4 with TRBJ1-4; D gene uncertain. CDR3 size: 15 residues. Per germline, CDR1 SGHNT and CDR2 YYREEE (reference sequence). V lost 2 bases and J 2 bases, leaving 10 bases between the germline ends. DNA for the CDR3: TGTGCCAGCAGCTTAGATCAGAGGACTAATGAAAAACTGTTTTTT. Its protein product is CASSLDQRTNEKLFF.

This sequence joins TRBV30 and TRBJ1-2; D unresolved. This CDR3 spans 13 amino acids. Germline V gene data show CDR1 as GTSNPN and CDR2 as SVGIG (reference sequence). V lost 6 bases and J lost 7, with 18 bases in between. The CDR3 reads CACPLGGPSGYTF. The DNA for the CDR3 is TGTGCCTGCCCCCTCGGAGGCCCCTCTGGCTACACCTTC.

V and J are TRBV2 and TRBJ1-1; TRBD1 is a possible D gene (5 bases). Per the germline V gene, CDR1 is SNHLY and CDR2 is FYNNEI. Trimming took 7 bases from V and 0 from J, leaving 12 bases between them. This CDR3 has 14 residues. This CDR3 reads CASIRARMNTEAFF. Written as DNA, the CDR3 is TGTGCCAGCATCAGGGCGAGGATGAACACTGAAGCTTTCTTT.

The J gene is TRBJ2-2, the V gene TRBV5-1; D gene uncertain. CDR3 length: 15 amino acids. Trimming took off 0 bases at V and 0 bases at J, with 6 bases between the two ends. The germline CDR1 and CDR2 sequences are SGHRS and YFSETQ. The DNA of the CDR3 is TGCGCCAGCAGCTTGGGCTACGCGAACACCGGGGAGCTGTTTTTT. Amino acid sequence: CASSLGYANTGELFF.

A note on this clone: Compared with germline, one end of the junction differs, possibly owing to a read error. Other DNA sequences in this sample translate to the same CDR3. The DNA of the CDR3 is TGTGCCAGCAGCCAAGATTTTAGTAGCGGGAGCTCCTACGAGCAGTACTTT. Amino acid sequence: CASSQDFSSGSSYEQYF. The chain couples TRBV4-2 to TRBJ2-7; 9 bases agree with TRBD2. Germline CDR1 reads LGHNA; CDR2 reads YNFKEQ. The CDR3 is 17 residues long.

CDR3 coding DNA: TGCGCCAGCAGCTCAGGTTCCAGGTACACTGAAGCTTTCTTT. It is translated as CASSSGSRYTEAFF. V usage is TRBV5-1 and J usage is TRBJ1-1; D gene unclear. The CDR3 has 14 amino acids. Germline loops: CDR1 SGHRS, CDR2 YFSETQ. V was pared by 3 bases and J by 3 bases, with 12 bases between.

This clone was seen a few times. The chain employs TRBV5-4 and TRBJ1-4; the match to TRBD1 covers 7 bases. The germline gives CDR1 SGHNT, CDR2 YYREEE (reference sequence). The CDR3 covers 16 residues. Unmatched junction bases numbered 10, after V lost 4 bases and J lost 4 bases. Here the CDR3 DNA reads TGTGCCAGCAGCCAAGGAGGGGGCGCCATTAATGAAAAACTGTTTTTT. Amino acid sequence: CASSQGGGAINEKLFF.